This T cell receptor beta chain emerged from a study of blood T cells in healthy people across ages. Notes on this clonotype: Its antigen is undetermined.

The CDR3 extends over 16 amino acids. V was pared by 2 bases and J by 5 bases, with 5 bases of the junction left unmatched. The germline gives CDR1 SGHTA, CDR2 FQGNSA. Whole-study results and caveats: Comparison with aged donors showed that long-lived donors had more naive CD4+ cells and higher diversity. The fall in TCR beta diversity per million T cells was roughly linear with age.

Combining a sample-barcoded 5' primer with a J-beta primer mix, a second PCR ran for roughly 6 to 11 cycles. From the 5' RACE reads, TCRdb called clonotypes with MiXCR, one entry per CDR3 protein. Of some 1,800,000 distinct CDR3 sequences listed, more than 35% are singletons. Isolation per sample recovered at least 6.5 million PBMCs. This chain connects TRBV7-2 to TRBJ1-6; 8 bases map to TRBD1. The TCR originated in a human donor in good health. Sequencing was performed on blood. Here the CDR3 DNA reads TGTGCCAGCAGCTTACGAGGACAGGGTAATAATTCACCCCTCCACTTT. The encoded protein is CASSLRGQGNNSPLHF.